This TCR beta chain derives from a study of a mutant IDH1 vaccine in newly diagnosed glioma. Study details: Earlier therapy was either radiotherapy, temozolomide, or both, and most got both.

Only in-frame clones appear in the TCRdb table, and some are missing; sequencing was by immunoSEQ multiplex PCR. The sample holds around 60,000 clones, roughly 81% seen once. About this clone: The antigen remains unidentified.

The ends were cut back, 2 bases at V and 4 bases at J, with 20 bases in the middle. There are 17 residues in the CDR3. Germline CDR1 is MGHRA and CDR2 is YSYEKL. The time point here: week 23, last vaccination. Topical imiquimod accompanied each vaccine dose, which consisted of 300 ug of mutant IDH1 20-mer peptide. The V gene is TRBV4-1, the J gene TRBJ1-2; TRBD1 might be the D (5 bases). The input for sequencing was PBMCs, taken from a glioma patient whose treatment included an IDH1 peptide vaccine. The clonotype was recovered from a man aged 25-45 years with glioma. For the CDR3, the DNA is TGCGCCAGCAGCCAACCTCAAAGGAGGGGTCCCCTCTATGGCTACACCTTC. Translating it yields CASSQPQRRGPLYGYTF.